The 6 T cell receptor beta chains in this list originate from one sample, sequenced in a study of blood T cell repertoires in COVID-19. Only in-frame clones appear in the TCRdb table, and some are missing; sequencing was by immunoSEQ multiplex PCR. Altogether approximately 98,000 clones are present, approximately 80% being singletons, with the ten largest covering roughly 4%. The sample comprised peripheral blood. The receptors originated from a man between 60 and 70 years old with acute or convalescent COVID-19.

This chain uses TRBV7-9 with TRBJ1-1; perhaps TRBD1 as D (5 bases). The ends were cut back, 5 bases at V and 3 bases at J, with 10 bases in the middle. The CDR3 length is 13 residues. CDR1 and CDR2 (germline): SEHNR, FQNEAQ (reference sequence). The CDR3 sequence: CASSTGHDTEAFF. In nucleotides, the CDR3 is TGTGCCAGCAGCACCGGACACGACACTGAAGCTTTCTTT.

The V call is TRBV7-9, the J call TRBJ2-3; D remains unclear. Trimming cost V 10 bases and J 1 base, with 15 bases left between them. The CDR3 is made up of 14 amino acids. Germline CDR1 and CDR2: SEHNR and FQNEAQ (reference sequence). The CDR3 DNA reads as TGTGCCACGACCTCTCCAGAGGGCACAGATACGCAGTATTTT. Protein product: CATTSPEGTDTQYF.

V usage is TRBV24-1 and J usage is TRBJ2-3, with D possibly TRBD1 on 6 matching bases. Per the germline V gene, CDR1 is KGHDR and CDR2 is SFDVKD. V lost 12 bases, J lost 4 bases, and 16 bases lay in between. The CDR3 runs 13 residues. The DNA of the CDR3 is TGTGCCGCCCAAAGAGGGGGATCAGATACGCAGTATTTT. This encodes CAAQRGGSDTQYF.

The CDR3 coding sequence is TGTGCCAGTAGTATACGACTAGCGGGGGGAGGTGAGCAGTTCTTC. Translated, it gives CASSIRLAGGGEQFF. This chain links TRBV19 with TRBJ2-1; 13 bases line up with TRBD2. CDR1 and CDR2 from the germline V gene are LNHDA and SQIVND (reference sequence). V dropped 2 bases and J dropped 9; count of bases not matched to a gene: 4. This CDR3 has 15 amino acids.

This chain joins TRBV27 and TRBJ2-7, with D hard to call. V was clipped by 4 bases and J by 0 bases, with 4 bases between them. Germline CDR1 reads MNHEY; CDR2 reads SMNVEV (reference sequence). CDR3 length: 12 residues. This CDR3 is CASSSSSYEQYF. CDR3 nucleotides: TGTGCCAGCAGTTCGAGCTCCTACGAGCAGTACTTC.

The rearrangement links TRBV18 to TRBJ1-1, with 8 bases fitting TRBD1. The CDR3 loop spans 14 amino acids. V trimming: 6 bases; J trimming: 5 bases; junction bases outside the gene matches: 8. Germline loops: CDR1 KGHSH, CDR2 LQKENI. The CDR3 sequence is CASSGQGQNTEAFF. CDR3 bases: TGTGCCAGCTCCGGACAGGGCCAGAATACTGAAGCTTTCTTT.